The 27 T cell receptor beta chains below all came from one sample that was sequenced in a study of blood T cell repertoires in COVID-19. The repertoire was sequenced with immunoSEQ multiplex PCR; TCRdb's copy has only in-frame clones and lacks some. Here the sample spans around 170,000 clones, roughly nine tenths being singletons. The sequencing input was peripheral blood. These receptors were collected from a man in his sixties with acute or convalescent COVID-19.

The chain links TRBV23-1 to TRBJ2-1; 7 positions agree with TRBD1. TRBV23-1 belongs to the ORF category, with a function that is uncertain. V lost 11 bases and J lost 1; bases outside the gene matches: 14. This CDR3 has 16 amino acids. The CDR3 DNA reads as TGCGCCGGTACAGGGGCGGTCCCCCCGTCCTACAATGAGCAGTTCTTC. As protein: CAGTGAVPPSYNEQFF.

This chain uses TRBV29-1 with TRBJ1-2, with D possibly TRBD1 on 5 matching bases. Trimming took 5 bases from V and 0 from J, leaving 10 bases between them. Looked up from germline, CDR1 is SQVTM and CDR2 is ANQGSEA. This CDR3 region has 13 residues. CDR3 nucleotides: TGCAGCGTTCGGCCGGGGGCTAACTATGGCTACACCTTC. Its protein is CSVRPGANYGYTF.

The rearrangement joins TRBV7-2 to TRBJ1-1; D not certain. The CDR3 has 13 amino acids. Trimming removed 4 bases from V and 0 bases from J, with 6 bases in between. CDR1 is SGHTA and CDR2 is FQGNSA in the germline V gene. The CDR3 sequence: CASSSKMNTEAFF. The CDR3 DNA follows: TGTGCCAGCAGCTCCAAAATGAACACTGAAGCTTTCTTT.

This clone has just one count. The gene calls are TRBV19 and TRBJ2-2; the D is unclear. V was cut by 5 bases and J by 4 bases, with 8 bases left in between. The CDR3 has 13 residues. Germline CDR1 LNHDA, CDR2 SQIVND (reference sequence). CDR3 sequence reads: CASSAGSTGELFF. CDR3 DNA: TGTGCCAGTAGTGCCGGGTCCACCGGGGAGCTGTTTTTT.

This chain links TRBV6-1 with TRBJ1-2, with a tentative D call TRBD1 (5 bases). V was pared by 2 bases and J by 3 bases, with 19 bases between. Germline-derived CDR1 and CDR2 are MNHNS and SASEGT. The CDR3 covers 17 residues. CDR3 loop: CASSEWDFSGPHYGYTF. In DNA, the CDR3 is TGTGCCAGCAGTGAATGGGACTTCAGTGGACCCCACTATGGCTACACCTTC.

The chain recombines TRBV6-1 with TRBJ2-3, with 8 bases matching TRBD2. V shed 1 base and J 4 bases; nucleotides not matched to a gene: 1. The CDR3 has 14 residues. CDR1 and CDR2 (germline): MNHNS, SASEGT. The CDR3 DNA follows: TGTGCCAGCAGTGAAGATAGCGGGGCAGATACGCAGTATTTT. Protein product: CASSEDSGADTQYF.

V gene TRBV9 combines with J gene TRBJ2-1, with TRBD2 matching 10 bases. Trimming took 6 bases from V and 4 from J; bases not matched to a gene: 13. CDR1 SGDLS and CDR2 YYNGEE come from the germline V gene. The CDR3 is 17 amino acids. CDR3 DNA sequence: TGTGCCAGCACCGACCAGGAGCGGGGGGGGGCTTACAATGAGCAGTTCTTC. Amino acids: CASTDQERGGAYNEQFF.

The rearrangement uses TRBV11-3 and TRBJ1-6; 8 nucleotides line up with TRBD1. Looked up from germline, CDR1 is SGHNT and CDR2 is YENEEA. V trimming: 4 bases; J trimming: 5 bases; junction bases outside the gene matches: 10. CDR3 length: 17 residues. The CDR3 DNA sequence: TGTGCCAGCAGCTCGTTACAGGGGGAGGCGAATAATTCACCCCTCCACTTT. Translation: CASSSLQGEANNSPLHF.

J is TRBJ2-7 and V is TRBV5-1; TRBD2 aligns across 14 bases. Germline lookup yields CDR1 SGHRS and CDR2 YFSETQ. The CDR3 spans 17 residues. Trimming at V came to 6 bases and at J to 3 bases, leaving 11 bases not matched to a gene. Written as DNA, the CDR3 is TGCGCCAGCACGGGGACTAGGGGGACTAGCGGGAGCTACGAGCAGTACTTC. Its protein product is CASTGTRGTSGSYEQYF.

This clone showed up just a few times. The chain couples TRBV12-5 to TRBJ1-5; unclear D gene. In germline, CDR1 is LGHNT, CDR2 FRNRAP. The V end was cut by 4 bases, the J end by 3 bases, with 10 bases between. The CDR3 totals 14 residues. The CDR3 region is CASGSTGFNQPQHF. As DNA, the CDR3 is TGTGCTAGTGGTTCGACGGGGTTCAATCAGCCCCAGCATTTT.

V is TRBV15 and J is TRBJ2-2, with D tentatively TRBD2 (5 bases). Germline V gives CDR1 LNHNV, CDR2 YYDKDF (reference sequence). This CDR3 has 13 residues. Trimming took off 1 base at V and 7 bases at J, with 7 bases between the two ends. This CDR3 reads CATSRARDGELFF. The DNA for the CDR3 is TGTGCCACCAGCAGAGCGAGGGACGGGGAGCTGTTTTTT. Looking up the rest from reference TRBV15 and TRBJ2-2 gives the full variable domain: DAMVIQNPRYQVTQFGKPVTLSCSQTLNHNVMYWYQQKSSQAPKLLFHYYDKDFNNEADTPDNFQSRRPNTSFCFLDIRSPGLGDTAMYLCATSRARDGELFFGEGSRLTVL.

The chain combines TRBV5-1 with TRBJ2-3, with a weak D call TRBD1 (6 bases). CDR1 is SGHRS, CDR2 YFSETQ, per germline. The CDR3 consists of 18 residues. V lost 2 bases and J 2 bases, leaving 21 bases between the germline ends. The CDR3 DNA sequence: TGCGCCAGCAGCTTTCGACTCGGACCTACAGGGTCCACAGATACGCAGTATTTT. Translated, it gives CASSFRLGPTGSTDTQYF. The full variable domain, completed using reference TRBV5-1 and TRBJ2-3, is KAGVTQTPRYLIKTRGQQVTLSCSPISGHRSVSWYQQTPGQGLQFLFEYFSETQRNKGNFPGRFSGRQFSNSRSEMNVSTLELGDSALYLCASSFRLGPTGSTDTQYFGPGTRLTVL.

This clone was observed a few times. The V call is TRBV19, the J call TRBJ2-7, with a weak D call TRBD1 (5 bases). Germline V gives CDR1 LNHDA, CDR2 SQIVND (reference sequence). Trimming removed 5 bases from V and 3 bases from J, with 17 bases in between. The CDR3 length is 15 residues. This CDR3 is CASSPRGAGNYEQYV. In DNA, the CDR3 is TGTGCCAGTAGTCCCCGTGGGGCAGGGAACTACGAGCAGTACGTC.

The chain employs TRBV7-3 and TRBJ1-2, with 10 bases lining up with TRBD1. There are 14 residues in the CDR3. The junction had 1 base not matched to a gene; V was cut back by 4 bases and J by 2 bases. Germline V lookup: CDR1 SGHTA, CDR2 FQGTGA. CDR3 residues: CASSWGQGNYGYTF. CDR3 coding DNA: TGTGCCAGCAGCTGGGGACAGGGGAACTATGGCTACACCTTC.

The CDR3 loop is CASSGQARGYTF. The CDR3 coding sequence is TGTGCCAGCTCCGGACAGGCGAGGGGCTACACCTTC. The gene calls are TRBV6-5 and TRBJ1-2, with 7 bases matching TRBD1. This CDR3 spans 12 amino acids. Per the germline V gene, CDR1 is MNHEY and CDR2 is SVGAGI. J gave up 8 bases and V 8 bases, and 8 bases lay outside the gene matches.

The chain employs TRBV19 and TRBJ2-2; 7 bases match TRBD1. Germline assignment: CDR1 LNHDA and CDR2 SQIVND (reference sequence). The CDR3 runs to 16 residues. J gave up 0 bases and V 5 bases, and 6 bases lay outside the gene matches. For the CDR3, the DNA is TGTGCCAGTAGTCCCTATGACAGGGCGAACACCGGGGAGCTGTTTTTT. This gives the protein CASSPYDRANTGELFF.

The chain uses TRBV24-1 and TRBJ2-7; 7 bases fit TRBD1. Germline V CDR1 and CDR2: KGHDR, SFDVKD. Losses at the gene ends were 7 bases for V and 2 bases for J; bases not matched to a gene: 4. The CDR3 contains 13 residues. CDR3 sequence (DNA): TGTGCCACCAGCAAGGGACAGCCCTACGAGCAGTACTTC. As protein: CATSKGQPYEQYF.

This rearrangement joins TRBV19 to TRBJ1-5; TRBD1 is a possible D gene (5 bases). In germline, CDR1 is LNHDA, CDR2 SQIVND (reference sequence). The CDR3 totals 15 residues. Trimming shortened V by 3 bases and J by 5 bases, and 14 bases separated the two germline ends. The CDR3 loop reads CASSMADSGDQPQHF. The CDR3 bases are TGTGCCAGTAGTATGGCTGACTCGGGGGATCAGCCCCAGCATTTT.

The rearrangement joins TRBV11-3 to TRBJ1-1; D is perhaps TRBD1 (5 bases). Trimming left V 5 bases short and J 0 bases short, with 10 bases between. The CDR3 runs 14 residues. CDR1 and CDR2 from the germline V gene are SGHNT and YENEEA. CDR3: CASSPRQMNTEAFF. The CDR3 DNA is TGTGCCAGCAGCCCCCGACAGATGAACACTGAAGCTTTCTTT.

This sequence joins TRBV4-1 and TRBJ2-5, with 9 positions matching TRBD2. The trim removed 1 base at V and 5 bases at J, leaving 8 bases unmatched. This CDR3 is 16 amino acids long. Looked up from germline, CDR1 is MGHRA and CDR2 is YSYEKL. The CDR3 sequence is CASSQAGVAGDETQYF. CDR3 sequence (DNA): TGCGCCAGCAGCCAAGCGGGGGTAGCGGGAGATGAGACCCAGTACTTC.

This rearrangement joins TRBV30 to TRBJ1-6, with D unresolved. Trimming cost V 3 bases and J 1 base, with 10 bases left between them. Per the germline V gene, CDR1 is GTSNPN and CDR2 is SVGIG (reference sequence). This CDR3 comprises 15 residues. This CDR3 is CAWSPPESYNSPLHF. The CDR3 DNA reads TGTGCCTGGAGCCCCCCGGAGTCCTATAATTCACCCCTCCACTTT.

The chain recombines TRBV6-5 with TRBJ2-7; D gene uncertain. The germline V gene has CDR1 MNHEY and CDR2 SVGAGI. This CDR3 contains 13 residues. V lost 0 bases and J 4 bases, leaving 7 bases between the germline ends. The chain's CDR3 is CASSYSPQYEQYF. CDR3 nucleotides: TGTGCCAGCAGTTACTCGCCACAGTACGAGCAGTACTTC.

This clone was recorded once. The chain couples TRBV28 to TRBJ1-2; D gene ambiguous. Germline values: CDR1 MDHEN, CDR2 SYDVKM. CDR3 length: 15 amino acids. Trimming took 1 base from V and 0 from J, leaving 9 bases between them. In DNA form, the CDR3 reads TGTGCCAGCAGTTTATATGGCCCCTCTAACTATGGCTACACCTTC. This translates into CASSLYGPSNYGYTF.

The chain links TRBV15 to TRBJ1-6, with D uncertain. V was cut by 4 bases and J by 8 bases, with 15 bases left in between. Germline assignment: CDR1 LNHNV and CDR2 YYDKDF (reference sequence). The CDR3 is made up of 15 amino acids. CDR3 region: CATSNFHNGDSPLHF. CDR3 DNA sequence: TGTGCCACCAGCAATTTCCATAACGGGGATTCACCCCTCCACTTT. The whole variable domain, filled in from reference TRBV15 and TRBJ1-6, reads DAMVIQNPRYQVTQFGKPVTLSCSQTLNHNVMYWYQQKSSQAPKLLFHYYDKDFNNEADTPDNFQSRRPNTSFCFLDIRSPGLGDTAMYLCATSNFHNGDSPLHFGNGTRLTVT.

In this sample, this clone turned up once. The DNA for the CDR3 is TGTGCCAGCAGCCGGACGACTAGCGGAGGCCAAGAGACCCAGTACTTC. Protein product: CASSRTTSGGQETQYF. The chain recombines TRBV14 with TRBJ2-5, with 9 positions matching TRBD2. CDR3 length: 16 amino acids. Germline assignment: CDR1 SGHDN and CDR2 FVKESK. The trim removed 4 bases at V and 1 base at J, leaving 7 bases unmatched.

The chain couples TRBV5-5 to TRBJ2-5; D remains unclear. The CDR3 is 13 residues long. Germline CDR1 and CDR2: SGHKS and YYEKEE (reference sequence). Trimming took off 1 base at V and 2 bases at J, with 6 bases between the two ends. The CDR3 nucleotides read TGTGCCAGCAGCTTGACTCCTCAAGAGACCCAGTACTTC. Its translation: CASSLTPQETQYF.

This clone was observed a handful of times. The rearrangement links TRBV7-9 to TRBJ2-7; TRBD1 aligns across 8 bases. CDR1 and CDR2 (germline): SEHNR, FQNEAQ (reference sequence). The CDR3 consists of 15 residues. V lost 5 bases, J lost 0 bases, and 6 bases stayed unmatched. CDR3 protein: CASSKGQGLSYEQYF. The DNA of the CDR3 is TGTGCCAGCAGCAAAGGACAGGGCCTCTCCTACGAGCAGTACTTC.